The clone carrying this T cell receptor (beta chain) has a count of ten or more. MiXCR re-clonotyped the PCR reads for TCRdb. The data show roughly 89,000 clones, with 12% seen just once and around 10% held by the top ten. These data come from a study of metastatic and nonmetastatic thyroid tumors. The CDR3 sequence is 15 residues long. The ends lost 5 bases at V and 3 bases at J; junction bases unmatched: 6. Germline V lookup: CDR1 SGHAT, CDR2 FQNNGV. The entire patient cohort was treatment-naive prior to thyroid surgery. The source material was tumor tissue. V and J are TRBV11-2 and TRBJ2-7; 11 bases agree with TRBD2. This sequence was found in a female donor with papillary thyroid cancer or a benign thyroid nodule (not recorded which). Some clones in this sample may be carry-over from other donors' samples. In DNA, the CDR3 is TGTGCCAGCAGCCCCCGGACTAGCGGGTACTACGAGCAGTACTTC. Protein product: CASSPRTSGYYEQYF.